The rows below give T cell receptor beta chains drawn from one sample of a study of T cell changes during pregnancy in multiple sclerosis. The table came from immunoSEQ multiplex PCR; TCRdb's copy has only in-frame clones and leaves some out. The sample carries tens of thousands of clones, roughly 93% recorded once. The specimen comprised peripheral blood, sampled in the second trimester of pregnancy. The receptors derive from a female donor with multiple sclerosis, enrolled in a pregnancy study. Both conserved end residues are part of each CDR3. Expanded clones get a size class; other rows say once, few or many, or leave the size out.

v_gene: TRBV6-1
len: 16
abundance: NA
CDR3aa: CASSEYPTRINTEAFF

v_gene: TRBV13
len: 14
abundance: NA
CDR3aa: CASSFVAGEDEQYF

v_gene: TRBV5-6
len: 16
abundance: NA
CDR3aa: CASTYSTGATNEKLFF

v_gene: TRBV18
len: 13
abundance: NA
CDR3aa: CASSPLGGSEAFF

v_gene: TRBV6-5
len: 15
abundance: NA
CDR3aa: CASSYRRGALHEQYF

v_gene: TRBV7-6
len: 15
abundance: NA
CDR3aa: CASSTRTGFSGELFF

v_gene: TRBV28
len: 18
abundance: few
CDR3aa: CASGTGTGGHIYTYGYTF

v_gene: TRBV18
len: 16
abundance: NA
CDR3aa: CASLPGQAFGYTEAFF

v_gene: TRBV2
len: 14
abundance: NA
CDR3aa: CASVGTGRSETQYF

v_gene: TRBV7-2
len: 14
abundance: NA
CDR3aa: CASNSQGAWSPLHF

v_gene: TRBV7-9
len: 12
abundance: NA
CDR3aa: CASSFQGSEQFF

v_gene: TRBV7-3
len: 15
abundance: NA
CDR3aa: CASSWGLAGTGELFF

v_gene: TRBV30
len: 15
abundance: NA
CDR3aa: CAWSGGVEVNTEAFF

v_gene: TRBV9
len: 18
abundance: NA
CDR3aa: CASSVEVGRGSGANVLTF

v_gene: TRBV7-3
len: 18
abundance: NA
CDR3aa: CASSQNRLEGARTGELFF

v_gene: TRBV2
len: 13
abundance: NA
CDR3aa: CASMGGGAYEQYF

v_gene: TRBV9
len: 16
abundance: NA
CDR3aa: CASSASRVQAWSGYTF

v_gene: TRBV4-1
len: 17
abundance: NA
CDR3aa: CASSHGDRGRPFYGYTF

v_gene: TRBV5-6
len: 14
abundance: NA
CDR3aa: CASSSGQFTDTQYF

v_gene: TRBV25-1
len: 15
abundance: NA
CDR3aa: CASSEFHEINSPLHF

v_gene: TRBV9
len: 15
abundance: NA
CDR3aa: CASTPGGGVQETQYF

v_gene: TRBV27
len: 15
abundance: once
CDR3aa: CASSSRGVPDEPQHF